Here is one T cell receptor (beta chain) with its context. Clones were read by immunoSEQ multiplex PCR, and TCRdb kept only the in-frame ones, dropping some. This sample has over a million clones; approximately 76% occur once, and the top ten carry roughly 1.4%. This sample is part of a study of shared clonotypes between healthy human individuals. Germline loops: CDR1 LNHDA, CDR2 SQIVND (reference sequence). Unmatched junction bases numbered 16, after V lost 5 bases and J lost 1 base. The CDR3 loop spans 18 amino acids. This TCR was sampled from a man in his late teens or twenties in good health. This sequence joins TRBV19 and TRBJ1-1; 7 bases are shared with TRBD1. What was sequenced was memory CD4+ T cells sorted from blood. Subset noted: CD45RA-negative fraction. Here the CDR3 reads CASSSLSRGGGKNTEAFF. In DNA form, the CDR3 reads TGTGCCAGTAGTTCCCTGAGCAGGGGGGGTGGAAAGAACACTGAAGCTTTCTTT.